Listed below are T cell receptor beta chains from one sample, sequenced in a study of shared clonotypes between healthy human individuals. The method was immunoSEQ multiplex PCR; TCRdb's version includes in-frame clones alone and lacks a portion of them. The data hold 450,000 to 500,000 clones, with over 70% observed a single time. Sequenced material: PBMCs. Receptor source: a woman in her forties in good health. Some clones in this sample may be carry-over from other donors' samples. The CDR3 runs from the conserved cysteine through the conserved F or W. D genes are given only for firm matches. Where a row states a size, it is once, few, many or the class of an expanded clone; other rows omit it.

V gene: TRBV6-1; D gene: TRBD2; CDR3 length: 15; J gene: TRBJ2-2; clone size: -; CDR3 DNA: TGTGCCAGCAAGGGACTAGCGGGAGACACCGGGGAGCTGTTTTTT; CDR3 protein: CASKGLAGDTGELFF
V gene: TRBV10-3; D gene: TRBD2; CDR3 length: 16; J gene: TRBJ2-1; clone size: -; CDR3 DNA: TGTGCCATCAGGGGACTAGCGGGAGTGGGGTACAATGAGCAGTTCTTC; CDR3 protein: CAIRGLAGVGYNEQFF
V gene: TRBV29-1; D gene: -; CDR3 length: 12; J gene: TRBJ1-3; clone size: -; CDR3 DNA: TGCAGCGTTGAATCAGGCGTGGACACAATATATTTT; CDR3 protein: CSVESGVDTIYF
V gene: TRBV19; D gene: TRBD1; CDR3 length: 12; J gene: TRBJ1-1; clone size: -; CDR3 DNA: TGTGCCAGTAGGGGACAGCCCACTGAAGCTTTCTTT; CDR3 protein: CASRGQPTEAFF
V gene: TRBV19; D gene: -; CDR3 length: 15; J gene: TRBJ2-7; clone size: -; CDR3 DNA: TGTGCCAGTACCCAAGGAGGAGGCACGTCCTACGAGCAGTACTTC; CDR3 protein: CASTQGGGTSYEQYF
V gene: TRBV2; D gene: -; CDR3 length: 15; J gene: TRBJ2-1; clone size: -; CDR3 DNA: TGTGCCAGCAGTGAAGAGACGGGGGAGTGGAATGAGCAGTTCTTC; CDR3 protein: CASSEETGEWNEQFF
V gene: TRBV4-2; D gene: -; CDR3 length: 17; J gene: TRBJ2-3; clone size: -; CDR3 DNA: TGTGCCAGCAGCCAAGTCGTAGCGGAGGCCGGGGGAGATACGCAGTATTTT; CDR3 protein: CASSQVVAEAGGDTQYF
V gene: TRBV5-1; D gene: TRBD2; CDR3 length: 15; J gene: TRBJ2-1; clone size: -; CDR3 DNA: TGCGCCAGCAGCTTGGCTAGCGGCTCCTACAATGAGCAGTTCTTC; CDR3 protein: CASSLASGSYNEQFF
V gene: TRBV7-9; D gene: -; CDR3 length: 12; J gene: TRBJ2-1; clone size: few; CDR3 DNA: TGTGCCAGCAGCTCCGGTTTTGGTGAGCAGTTCTTC; CDR3 protein: CASSSGFGEQFF
V gene: TRBV6-5; D gene: TRBD2; CDR3 length: 16; J gene: TRBJ2-1; clone size: -; CDR3 DNA: TGTGCTAGCAGTTACCCTTGGGGACTAGCTCGGGATGAGCAGTTCTTC; CDR3 protein: CASSYPWGLARDEQFF
V gene: TRBV5-1; D gene: -; CDR3 length: 13; J gene: TRBJ2-7; clone size: -; CDR3 DNA: TGCGCCAGCAGCTCTGTCGGCACCTACGAGCAGTACTTC; CDR3 protein: CASSSVGTYEQYF
V gene: TRBV28; D gene: -; CDR3 length: 13; J gene: TRBJ1-1; clone size: -; CDR3 DNA: TGTGCCAGCAGCAGGGTGCAGGGCACTGAAGCTTTCTTT; CDR3 protein: CASSRVQGTEAFF
V gene: TRBV6-1; D gene: -; CDR3 length: 14; J gene: TRBJ2-1; clone size: -; CDR3 DNA: TGTGCCAGCAGTGCTGGGGGTGATTACAATGAGCAGTTCTTC; CDR3 protein: CASSAGGDYNEQFF
V gene: TRBV5-1; D gene: TRBD1; CDR3 length: 14; J gene: TRBJ2-2; clone size: -; CDR3 DNA: TGCGCCAGCAGACTGACAGGGACCACCGGGGAGCTGTTTTTT; CDR3 protein: CASRLTGTTGELFF
V gene: TRBV6-5; D gene: -; CDR3 length: 15; J gene: TRBJ1-1; clone size: -; CDR3 DNA: TGTGCCAGCAGGCCGTGGACAATGATGAACACTGAAGCTTTCTTT; CDR3 protein: CASRPWTMMNTEAFF
V gene: TRBV7-9; D gene: TRBD1; CDR3 length: 16; J gene: TRBJ1-2; clone size: few; CDR3 DNA: TGTGCCAGCAGCTTAGGTATTTCCGGGACAGGGGATGGCTACACCTTC; CDR3 protein: CASSLGISGTGDGYTF
V gene: TRBV28; D gene: TRBD1; CDR3 length: 11; J gene: TRBJ2-7; clone size: -; CDR3 DNA: TGTGCCAGCAAGGGGGCCGCCGAGCAGTACTTC; CDR3 protein: CASKGAAEQYF
V gene: TRBV6-5; D gene: -; CDR3 length: 11; J gene: TRBJ2-7; clone size: -; CDR3 DNA: TGTGCCAGCAGTCTGGGTTACGAGCAGTACTTC; CDR3 protein: CASSLGYEQYF
V gene: TRBV6-5; D gene: -; CDR3 length: 14; J gene: TRBJ1-1; clone size: few; CDR3 DNA: TGTGCCAGCAGTTACTCGACGGTTGGGAGGGAAGCTTTCTTT; CDR3 protein: CASSYSTVGREAFF
V gene: TRBV30; D gene: -; CDR3 length: 18; J gene: TRBJ1-1; clone size: -; CDR3 DNA: TGTGCCTGGAGCTTTGAGAGGACTACAACCCCATTGAACACTGAAGCTTTCTTT; CDR3 protein: CAWSFERTTTPLNTEAFF
V gene: TRBV14; D gene: -; CDR3 length: 16; J gene: TRBJ1-2; clone size: once; CDR3 DNA: TGTGCCAGCAGCCCCAAACAGGGCCCAATTAACTATGGCTACACCTTC; CDR3 protein: CASSPKQGPINYGYTF
V gene: TRBV7-2; D gene: -; CDR3 length: 16; J gene: TRBJ1-5; clone size: -; CDR3 DNA: TGTGCCAGCAGCTTATTTTCATCGGGTACCAATCAGCCCCAGCATTTT; CDR3 protein: CASSLFSSGTNQPQHF
V gene: TRBV5-4; D gene: -; CDR3 length: 13; J gene: TRBJ2-5; clone size: -; CDR3 DNA: TGTGCCAGCAGCCCGGACAGTAAAAAGACCCAGTACTTC; CDR3 protein: CASSPDSKKTQYF
V gene: TRBV7-9; D gene: -; CDR3 length: 17; J gene: TRBJ2-3; clone size: -; CDR3 DNA: TGTGCCAGCAGCTCACCTACTGACGGGGTTAGCACAGATACGCAGTATTTT; CDR3 protein: CASSSPTDGVSTDTQYF
V gene: TRBV30; D gene: -; CDR3 length: 14; J gene: TRBJ1-5; clone size: -; CDR3 DNA: TGTGCCTGGAGTATGGACAGCCTTAATCAGCCCCAGCATTTT; CDR3 protein: CAWSMDSLNQPQHF
V gene: TRBV5-1; D gene: TRBD2; CDR3 length: 15; J gene: TRBJ2-1; clone size: -; CDR3 DNA: TGCGCCAGCAGCTTGGCGACTAGCGGGAGCAATGAGCAGTTCTTC; CDR3 protein: CASSLATSGSNEQFF
V gene: TRBV5-1; D gene: -; CDR3 length: 14; J gene: TRBJ2-1; clone size: -; CDR3 DNA: TGCGCCAGCAGCCTTAGGACGGGTGACAATGAGCAGTTCTTC; CDR3 protein: CASSLRTGDNEQFF
V gene: TRBV7-3; D gene: -; CDR3 length: 19; J gene: TRBJ2-6; clone size: -; CDR3 DNA: TGTGCCAGCAGCTTCACCACCCCGGACAGACGCTCTGGGGCCAACGTCCTGACTTTC; CDR3 protein: CASSFTTPDRRSGANVLTF
V gene: TRBV5-1; D gene: -; CDR3 length: 14; J gene: TRBJ2-2; clone size: -; CDR3 DNA: TGCGCCAGCAGCTTGGTAGCGAACACCGGGGAGCTGTTTTTT; CDR3 protein: CASSLVANTGELFF
V gene: TRBV4-1; D gene: -; CDR3 length: 16; J gene: TRBJ2-7; clone size: -; CDR3 DNA: TGCGCCAGCAGCCCGCATGGGCAGGCGAGCTCCTACGAGCAGTACTTC; CDR3 protein: CASSPHGQASSYEQYF
V gene: TRBV28; D gene: TRBD1; CDR3 length: 16; J gene: TRBJ2-7; clone size: -; CDR3 DNA: TGTGCCAGCAGTTCCCCGGGACAGGTCATGCCCTACGAGCAGTACTTC; CDR3 protein: CASSSPGQVMPYEQYF
V gene: TRBV2; D gene: TRBD2; CDR3 length: 15; J gene: TRBJ2-1; clone size: -; CDR3 DNA: TGTGCCAGCAGTGAAAGGGCGGGAGAGTATAATGAGCAGTTCTTC; CDR3 protein: CASSERAGEYNEQFF
V gene: TRBV15; D gene: -; CDR3 length: 16; J gene: TRBJ1-4; clone size: once; CDR3 DNA: TGTGCCACCAGCAGAGACCACAGGGCAACTAATGAAAAACTGTTTTTT; CDR3 protein: CATSRDHRATNEKLFF
V gene: TRBV5-1; D gene: TRBD1; CDR3 length: 15; J gene: TRBJ2-1; clone size: few; CDR3 DNA: TGCGCCAGCAGCCCACGGACAGGGGGACTGAATGAGCAGTTCTTC; CDR3 protein: CASSPRTGGLNEQFF
V gene: TRBV2; D gene: TRBD1; CDR3 length: 16; J gene: TRBJ2-7; clone size: -; CDR3 DNA: TGTGCCAGCACCACATCCCCCGGGACAGGGTCGGACGAGCAGTACTTC; CDR3 protein: CASTTSPGTGSDEQYF
V gene: TRBV30; D gene: -; CDR3 length: 14; J gene: TRBJ2-5; clone size: -; CDR3 DNA: TGTGCCTGGAGTGCCCCCGGGCCAGCAGAGACCCAGTACTTC; CDR3 protein: CAWSAPGPAETQYF
V gene: TRBV7-2; D gene: TRBD2; CDR3 length: 15; J gene: TRBJ2-1; clone size: -; CDR3 DNA: TGTGCCAGCAGCCCGGCTAGCGGGAGCCACGATGAGCAGTTCTTC; CDR3 protein: CASSPASGSHDEQFF
V gene: TRBV5-1; D gene: -; CDR3 length: 13; J gene: TRBJ2-5; clone size: -; CDR3 DNA: TGCGCCAGCAGCTCACAGGGCGGAGAGACCCAGTACTTC; CDR3 protein: CASSSQGGETQYF
V gene: TRBV27; D gene: -; CDR3 length: 18; J gene: TRBJ1-1; clone size: -; CDR3 DNA: TGTGCCAGCAGCTCCCCCGTCGCAGAAAGGAGCATGAACACTGAAGCTTTCTTT; CDR3 protein: CASSSPVAERSMNTEAFF
V gene: TRBV28; D gene: -; CDR3 length: 14; J gene: TRBJ2-7; clone size: -; CDR3 DNA: TGTGCCAGCAGTTTAGTTTGGGGGAAGGGCGAGCAGTACTTC; CDR3 protein: CASSLVWGKGEQYF
V gene: TRBV5-1; D gene: -; CDR3 length: 17; J gene: TRBJ2-2; clone size: -; CDR3 DNA: TGCGCCAGCAGCTTGGAAGTAGTTGGGGGGCACACCGGGGAGCTGTTTTTT; CDR3 protein: CASSLEVVGGHTGELFF
V gene: TRBV7-8; D gene: -; CDR3 length: 12; J gene: TRBJ2-7; clone size: -; CDR3 DNA: TGTGCCAGCAGCTTCCCGCTGGGCGAGCAGTACTTC; CDR3 protein: CASSFPLGEQYF
V gene: TRBV7-7; D gene: TRBD2; CDR3 length: 15; J gene: TRBJ2-5; clone size: once; CDR3 DNA: TGTGCCAGCAGCCCTTCACTAGCGGGAGGCCAATCCCAGTACTTC; CDR3 protein: CASSPSLAGGQSQYF
V gene: TRBV28; D gene: -; CDR3 length: 14; J gene: TRBJ1-5; clone size: -; CDR3 DNA: TGTGCCAGCAGTTTTTCGGGTTCCGGTCAGCCCCAGCATTTT; CDR3 protein: CASSFSGSGQPQHF
V gene: TRBV4-1; D gene: -; CDR3 length: 17; J gene: TRBJ1-3; clone size: few; CDR3 DNA: TGCGCCAGCAGCCGTCAGGGTCTAGTACTCTCTGGAAACACCATATATTTT; CDR3 protein: CASSRQGLVLSGNTIYF
V gene: TRBV2; D gene: TRBD1; CDR3 length: 14; J gene: TRBJ2-7; clone size: -; CDR3 DNA: TGTGCCAGCAGGAAGACAGGGGGCCTCTACGAGCAGTACTTC; CDR3 protein: CASRKTGGLYEQYF
V gene: TRBV30; D gene: -; CDR3 length: 14; J gene: TRBJ1-4; clone size: -; CDR3 DNA: TGTGCCTGGGACTCTTCCGGGTTTAATGAAAAACTGTTTTTT; CDR3 protein: CAWDSSGFNEKLFF
V gene: TRBV28; D gene: -; CDR3 length: 13; J gene: TRBJ1-5; clone size: few; CDR3 DNA: TGTGCCAGTGTGGGGGGGCTCGGTCAGCCCCAGCATTTT; CDR3 protein: CASVGGLGQPQHF
V gene: TRBV2; D gene: TRBD1; CDR3 length: 15; J gene: TRBJ1-2; clone size: -; CDR3 DNA: TGTGCCAGCAGTGAATCTACAGGGGGGAACTATGGCTACACCTTC; CDR3 protein: CASSESTGGNYGYTF
V gene: TRBV30; D gene: -; CDR3 length: 14; J gene: TRBJ2-1; clone size: -; CDR3 DNA: TGTGCCTGGAGTGTAATGGGGACCGGGACTCAGCAGTTCTTC; CDR3 protein: CAWSVMGTGTQQFF
V gene: TRBV7-9; D gene: -; CDR3 length: 14; J gene: TRBJ2-4; clone size: once; CDR3 DNA: TGTGCCAGCAGCTTAGACGGGGACGGGAACATTCAGTACTTC; CDR3 protein: CASSLDGDGNIQYF
V gene: TRBV7-9; D gene: TRBD2; CDR3 length: 17; J gene: TRBJ2-2; clone size: -; CDR3 DNA: TGTGCCAGCAGCTTGGTAGCGGGAGGTGGGGTAACCGGGGAGCTGTTTTTT; CDR3 protein: CASSLVAGGGVTGELFF
V gene: TRBV28; D gene: -; CDR3 length: 14; J gene: TRBJ2-7; clone size: -; CDR3 DNA: TGTGCCAGCAGTTTGTTCCGGGGTTCCTACGAGCAGTACTTC; CDR3 protein: CASSLFRGSYEQYF
V gene: TRBV6-5; D gene: TRBD1; CDR3 length: 14; J gene: TRBJ2-2; clone size: -; CDR3 DNA: TGTGCCAGCAGGGCCGACAGGGGGGTCGGGGAGCTGTTTTTT; CDR3 protein: CASRADRGVGELFF